These T cell receptor beta chains were read from a single sample in a study of T cell changes during pregnancy in multiple sclerosis. Profiling relied on immunoSEQ multiplex PCR, and the TCRdb table lists in-frame clones only, not all of them. The sample includes some 110,000 clones, about 90% seen only once; the top ten take 1.5%. The source material was peripheral blood, sampled in the third trimester of pregnancy. These receptors all stem from a female donor with multiple sclerosis, enrolled in a pregnancy study. CDR3s include the opening cysteine and the closing phenylalanine or tryptophan. The D gene is left open where the match is weak.

j_gene: TRBJ1-2
d_gene: -
v_gene: TRBV11-2
CDR3nt: TGTGCCAGCAGCTTAGTCCCCGGGAGCGACTATGGCTACACCTTC
CDR3aa: CASSLVPGSDYGYTF

j_gene: TRBJ1-3
d_gene: -
v_gene: TRBV14
CDR3nt: TGTGCCAGCAGCATGGCGGGTGGCAACACCATATATTTT
CDR3aa: CASSMAGGNTIYF

j_gene: TRBJ2-1
d_gene: TRBD2
v_gene: TRBV9
CDR3nt: TGTGCCAGCAGCGTATTTCTTACTAGCGGTTACAATGAGCAGTTCTTC
CDR3aa: CASSVFLTSGYNEQFF

j_gene: TRBJ1-2
d_gene: -
v_gene: TRBV7-2
CDR3nt: TGTGCCAGCACCCACGCGCCTTCTAACTATGGCTACACCTTC
CDR3aa: CASTHAPSNYGYTF

j_gene: TRBJ1-1
d_gene: -
v_gene: TRBV19
CDR3nt: TGTGCCAGTAGCCAGTATAGGGAGGACACTGAAGCTTTCTTT
CDR3aa: CASSQYREDTEAFF

j_gene: TRBJ2-7
d_gene: -
v_gene: TRBV6-4
CDR3nt: TGTGCCAGCAGTAAAGACAGGTATTACGAGCAGTACTTC
CDR3aa: CASSKDRYYEQYF

j_gene: TRBJ2-1
d_gene: TRBD2
v_gene: TRBV18
CDR3nt: TGTGCCAGCTCAACTAGCGGGAGGGGCTACAATGAGCAGTTCTTC
CDR3aa: CASSTSGRGYNEQFF

j_gene: TRBJ2-3
d_gene: -
v_gene: TRBV7-2
CDR3nt: TGTGCCAGCAGCTTTTATCGTCCCACAGATACGCAGTATTTT
CDR3aa: CASSFYRPTDTQYF

j_gene: TRBJ2-3
d_gene: -
v_gene: TRBV9
CDR3nt: TGTGCCAGCAGCGCGTTAGGAGTGGATACGCAGTATTTT
CDR3aa: CASSALGVDTQYF

j_gene: TRBJ2-2
d_gene: -
v_gene: TRBV19
CDR3nt: TGTGCCAGTAGTATGGGATGGGGGCTCAACACCGGGGAGCTGTTTTTT
CDR3aa: CASSMGWGLNTGELFF